The rows below give T cell receptor beta chains drawn from one sample of a study of T cells expressing NK-cell markers. TCRdb re-analyzed the 5' RACE reads; it lists each CDR3 protein once, without DNA. There are hundreds of thousands of distinct CDR3 sequences in the sample, with less than 4.5% held by the top ten. What was sequenced was blood T cells: a sorted CD56 or NKG2C T cell subset, CD4+ or CD8+ T cells, or bulk PBMC T cells (not recorded which). The receptor source for this set is a man younger than 30 in good health. CDR3s include the opening cysteine and the closing phenylalanine or tryptophan.

v_gene	j_gene	CDR3aa
TRBV12-3/TRBV12-4	TRBJ2-1	CASSFIGSGRLNEQFF
TRBV5-1	TRBJ1-2	CASSLERNYGYTF
TRBV10-1	TRBJ2-5	CASSPTGWETQYF
TRBV15	TRBJ2-2	CATSPYHWEDTGELFF
TRBV12-3/TRBV12-4	TRBJ2-7	CASRGMSYEQYF
TRBV5-5	TRBJ2-3	CASSLRVRAQYF
TRBV4-1	TRBJ1-5	CASSQEVTGDQPQHF
TRBV27	TRBJ2-7	CASSLGIAGVNEQYF
TRBV12-3/TRBV12-4	TRBJ2-1	CASSFPTQAGDPLLIEYNEQFF
TRBV20-1	TRBJ1-2	CSARDRFGTVDYGYTF
TRBV13	TRBJ2-6	CASSMISGANVLTF
TRBV7-2	TRBJ2-2	CASSLELTARGELFF
TRBV12-3/TRBV12-4	TRBJ2-6	CASRPDKNSGANVLTF
TRBV19	TRBJ2-7	CASSADRESYEQYF
TRBV10-3	TRBJ1-1	CAISEPAGIGEAFF
TRBV3-1	TRBJ2-4	CASSPLLAGGPVAKNIQYF
TRBV2	TRBJ1-4	CASTSPGQYNEKLFF
TRBV6-1	TRBJ1-1	CASRPGGRPGAFF
TRBV20-1	TRBJ2-1	CSARTGMGANEQFF
TRBV12-3/TRBV12-4	TRBJ2-5	CASSAGRQETQYF
TRBV7-6	TRBJ2-3	CASSPGTFGADTQYF
TRBV10-3	TRBJ2-7	CAMSLGPLSEQYF
TRBV30	TRBJ1-4	CAWSQTGTGREKLFF
TRBV5-5	TRBJ2-4	CASSLRDIQYF
TRBV7-8	TRBJ2-1	CASSLVASGRGRYNEQFF
TRBV20-1	TRBJ2-5	CSAAGTRSGETQYF
TRBV7-2	TRBJ1-2	CASRPGRDRDYGYTF
TRBV6-1	TRBJ2-7	CASSPGQGVGEQYF
TRBV20-1	TRBJ1-5	CSARERGSAAQHF
TRBV15	TRBJ1-2	CATSREERGGYTF
TRBV6-2/TRBV6-3	TRBJ1-5	CASSFAIEAHQPQHF
TRBV5-5	TRBJ2-4	CASRNPLAKNIQYF
TRBV12-3/TRBV12-4	TRBJ2-3	CASSFGDSTDTQYF
TRBV6-1	TRBJ2-3	CASRRPGQGTDTQYF
TRBV20-1	TRBJ2-7	CSARAHTGSSFQQYF
TRBV20-1	TRBJ2-4	CSAKGQGINIQYF
TRBV20-1	TRBJ2-1	CSARKEREGLNEQFF
TRBV28	TRBJ2-3	CASSHRDRTFTDTQYF
TRBV25-1	TRBJ2-1	CASSEYGFRGSRNEQFF
TRBV5-1	TRBJ2-3	CASSFQGAGDTQYF
TRBV18	TRBJ1-5	CASSPPSRDRNQPQHF
TRBV3-1	TRBJ2-1	CASSPGEAHNEQFF
TRBV5-1	TRBJ2-2	CASSYGGGYTGELFF
TRBV10-3	TRBJ2-1	CAIRVSGGSNEQFF
TRBV19	TRBJ2-5	CASSYRDRVPETQYF
TRBV6-1	TRBJ1-3	CASKGTADGNTIYF
TRBV7-2	TRBJ2-4	CASSLEPSASNIQYF
TRBV7-9	TRBJ2-5	CASSTGLAPSNQETQYF
TRBV7-2	TRBJ2-7	CASSFRQRSYEQYF
TRBV27	TRBJ2-2	CASSLFGQNPGELFF
TRBV5-5	TRBJ2-7	CASSLFGTGVPYEQYF